This passage covers 5 T cell receptor beta chains from one sample sequenced in a study of T cells expressing NK-cell markers. TCRdb reanalyzed the 5' RACE reads and collapses them to one entry per CDR3 protein, without DNA. Its listing shows under 500,000 distinct CDR3 sequences. The material sequenced was blood T cells: a sorted CD56 or NKG2C T cell subset, CD4+ or CD8+ T cells, or bulk PBMC T cells (not recorded which). The receptors stem from a woman aged 18 to 75 in good health.

CDR3 region: CASSLNKAETQYF. V and J are TRBV28 and TRBJ2-5. Per the germline V gene, CDR1 is MDHEN and CDR2 is SYDVKM. The CDR3 contains 13 residues.

V gene TRBV12-3 or TRBV12-4 combines with J gene TRBJ2-3; TCRdb returns TRBD2, unconfirmable since there is no DNA. This CDR3 contains 15 residues. This CDR3 reads CASSFLAGLTDTQYF.

The rearrangement joins TRBV6-1 to TRBJ1-1. Germline V gene sequence: CDR1 MNHNS, CDR2 SASEGT. The CDR3 sequence is 15 residues long. CDR3 residues: CASSEVGRGRTEAFF.

V usage is TRBV4-2 and J usage is TRBJ2-1; TCRdb's assignment of TRBD2 cannot be checked, as there is no DNA. The germline gives CDR1 LGHNA, CDR2 YNFKEQ. The CDR3 has 17 residues. The CDR3 region is CASSQEVIRTTYNEQFF.

The genes are TRBV11-1 and TRBJ2-2; TCRdb indicates TRBD2, and absent DNA this call remains unverified. CDR1 and CDR2 from the germline V gene are SGHAT and FQDESV (reference sequence). There are 17 residues in the CDR3. CDR3 sequence reads: CASSLYPSLLNTGELFF.